This T cell receptor (beta chain) emerged from a study of cytomegalovirus exposure and HLA in healthy donors. The primer mix had 60 Vbeta and 13 Jbeta primers. The protocol was immunoSEQ multiplex PCR, while the TCRdb copy is restricted to in-frame clones and leaves out a portion. The table has about 180,000 clones, less than 80% seen once. Trimming pared 5 bases from V and 8 bases from J, leaving 9 bases between. The CDR3 covers 11 residues. The germline gives CDR1 MNHNS, CDR2 SASEGT. Study-level findings and limits: As a later analysis showed, a missense DCLRE1C variant was linked to trimming of TCR beta V- and J-genes. An ancestry cluster, one associated with Asian ancestry, reportedly showed fewer N-insertions than the approximately 670-donor mean in a later analysis. TCR beta sequences reportedly predicted most subjects' HLA-A and HLA-B alleles accurately. Presence/absence analyses took donor sequencing depth as roughly uniform.

Of note for this clone: Its antigen is still unknown.

The genes are TRBV6-1 and TRBJ1-2; D remains ambiguous. The receptor's source is a man between 18 and 29 years old in good health and CMV-seronegative. Sequenced: PBMCs. CDR3 amino acids: CASSNVQGYTF. CDR3 bases: TGTGCCAGCAGTAATGTACAGGGCTACACCTTC.